A single sample is the source of the 17 T cell receptor beta chains below, sequenced in a study of breast tumors, draining lymph nodes, adjacent tissues. Samples came from axillary lymph nodes draining the breast cancer. From the multiplex PCR reads, TCRdb called clonotypes with MiXCR, one entry per CDR3 protein. Of about 270,000 distinct CDR3 sequences in the sample, under 35% were seen once. Sequences were obtained from axillary lymph node tissue. Receptors originate from a female donor with breast cancer. Some clones in this sample may be carry-over from other donors' samples.

This clonotype was seen at least ten times. One junction end does not reproduce the germline sequence, and a read error may be involved. This rearrangement joins TRBV7-7 to TRBJ2-3; weak D call: TRBD1 (6 bases). The CDR3 has 14 residues. Germline CDR1 reads SSHAT; CDR2 reads FNYEAQ (reference sequence). As DNA, the CDR3 is TGTGCTAGCAGCCCCGACAGGAACACAGATACGCAGTATTTT. This gives the protein CASSPDRNTDTQYF.

This clonotype has a count of ten or more. This CDR3 reads CASSLEVRGHPNYGYTF. CDR3 coding DNA: TGCGCCAGCAGCTTGGAGGTGCGCGGCCACCCTAACTATGGCTACACCTTC. The rearrangement joins TRBV5-1 to TRBJ1-2; D gene ambiguous. Germline V lookup: CDR1 SGHRS, CDR2 YFSETQ. This CDR3 comprises 17 residues. V dropped 0 bases and J dropped 0 bases, with 15 bases sitting between them. Drawing the rest from reference TRBV5-1 and TRBJ1-2, the complete variable domain is KAGVTQTPRYLIKTRGQQVTLSCSPISGHRSVSWYQQTPGQGLQFLFEYFSETQRNKGNFPGRFSGRQFSNSRSEMNVSTLELGDSALYLCASSLEVRGHPNYGYTFGSGTRLTVV.

This chain links TRBV29-1 with TRBJ2-1, with 7 bases aligning to TRBD2. V was pared by 6 bases and J by 0 bases, with 8 bases of the junction left unmatched. Germline V CDR1 and CDR2: SQVTM, ANQGSEA. This CDR3 contains 15 residues. In nucleotides, the CDR3 is TGCAGCGTGGGGCCGGGCGGGAGCTCCTACAATGAGCAGTTCTTC. Translation gives CSVGPGGSSYNEQFF.

This clonotype was detected many times. V is TRBV12-3 or TRBV12-4 and J is TRBJ2-3; TRBD1 agrees at 8 bases. This CDR3 has 14 amino acids. Unmatched junction bases numbered 4, after V lost 7 bases and J lost 1 base. CDR3 nucleotides: TGTGCCAGCACCCGGGACAGGCGCACAGATACGCAGTATTTT. This gives the protein CASTRDRRTDTQYF.

This clonotype was recorded many times. CDR3 residues: CSAPPGGGTTNEQYF. The CDR3 DNA reads TGCAGTGCCCCGCCAGGCGGGGGCACCACCAACGAGCAGTACTTC. The chain uses TRBV20-1 and TRBJ2-7; D is perhaps TRBD2 (7 bases). Germline lookup yields CDR1 DFQATT and CDR2 SNEGSKA (reference sequence). There are 15 residues in the CDR3. V was shortened by 6 bases and J by 5 bases, with 23 bases between the two germline ends.

The rearrangement links TRBV24-1 to TRBJ1-2; D gene ambiguous. Trimming shortened V by 6 bases and J by 7 bases, and 20 bases separated the two germline ends. The CDR3 contains 15 residues. Germline V lookup: CDR1 KGHDR, CDR2 SFDVKD. The CDR3 nucleotides are TGTGCCACCAGTCGGTCAGCGGGCAAACTTGCTGGCTACACCTTC. It yields the protein CATSRSAGKLAGYTF.

This clonotype turned up a few times. The CDR3 bases are TGTGCCTTAGTGGCGAGACAGGGTTTCGCCGGGGAGCTGTTTTTT. It encodes CALVARQGFAGELFF. The V gene is TRBV30, the J gene TRBJ2-2; 7 nucleotides line up with TRBD1. Germline V gives CDR1 GTSNPN, CDR2 SVGIG (reference sequence). Trimming removed 7 bases from V and 6 bases from J; junction bases left unmatched: 14. This CDR3 has 15 amino acids.

The J gene is TRBJ2-7, the V gene TRBV28; 7 nucleotides agree with TRBD1. Germline CDR1 reads MDHEN; CDR2 reads SYDVKM. The CDR3 contains 14 residues. V trimming: 7 bases; J trimming: 2 bases; junction bases outside the gene matches: 8. The CDR3 is CASTKDRKPYEQYF. As DNA, the CDR3 is TGTGCCAGCACCAAGGACAGGAAACCCTACGAGCAGTACTTC.

Concerning this clonotype: This clone may be a read error of a much larger clone one base away. The V and J genes are TRBV20-1 and TRBJ2-5; D remains unclear. The CDR3 sequence is 16 residues long. Trimming cost V 0 bases and J 2 bases, with 16 bases left between them. CDR1 DFQATT and CDR2 SNEGSKA come from the germline V gene (reference sequence). CDR3 in amino acids: CSARDRRLGPQETQYF. CDR3 in DNA: TGCAGTGCTAGAGATCGAAGGTTGGGCCCGCAAGAGACCCAGTACTTC.

The chain carries TRBV5-1 and TRBJ2-7, with 7 bases matching TRBD2. The J segment lost 0 bases and the V segment lost 0 bases, leaving 3 bases of the junction unmatched. In germline, CDR1 is SGHRS, CDR2 YFSETQ. The CDR3 extends over 15 amino acids. DNA of the CDR3: TGCGCCAGCAGCTTGGATCGCGGGAGCTCCTACGAGCAGTACTTC. Translation gives CASSLDRGSSYEQYF.

Of note for this clonotype: Relative to the germline gene, one junction end is altered; a read error may explain this. The chain joins TRBV11-3 to TRBJ2-2; TRBD2 aligns across 10 bases. Per germline, CDR1 SGHNT and CDR2 YENEEA. The CDR3 has 17 residues. CDR3 bases: TGTGCCAGCAGCTTAGGTCCTAGCGGGAGACGCACCGGGGAGCTGTTCTTT. Translation gives CASSLGPSGRRTGELFF.

Turning to this clonotype: At one end, the junction sequence differs from germline, possibly due to a read error. The V gene is TRBV9, the J gene TRBJ2-5; D is possibly TRBD2 (6 bases). The CDR3 contains 14 residues. CDR1 and CDR2 from the germline V gene are SGDLS and YYNGEE. This CDR3 is CASSEAAGRKAQSF. CDR3 bases: TGTGCCAGCAGCGAAGCGGCAGGGAGGAAGGCCCAGTCCTTC.

The V and J genes are TRBV4-2 and TRBJ2-1; TRBD2 aligns across 7 bases. The ends lost 0 bases at V and 3 bases at J; junction bases unmatched: 5. Germline V gene lookup returns CDR1 LGHNA and CDR2 YNFKEQ. This CDR3 region has 16 residues. Here the CDR3 DNA reads TGTGCCAGCAGCCAAGAGACTAGCAATATCTACAATGAGCAGTTCTTC. This sequence encodes CASSQETSNIYNEQFF.

There are a few counts of this clonotype. Being one base from a much bigger clone, this may be a read error. This chain uses TRBV9 with TRBJ2-1; either TRBD1 or TRBD2 may supply D (6 bases each). The CDR3 runs to 14 residues. CDR1 and CDR2 from the germline V gene are SGDLS and YYNGEE. CDR3 region: CASSAGDWRNEQSF. DNA for the CDR3: TGTGCCAGCAGCGCAGGGGACTGGAGGAATGAGCAGTCCTTC.

This clonotype was recorded at least ten times. V usage is TRBV7-3 and J usage is TRBJ1-3; TRBD1 aligns across 7 bases. The V gene's germline CDR1 is SGHTA and CDR2 FQGTGA. The CDR3 has 14 residues. J lost 5 bases, V lost 6 bases, and 7 bases had no gene match. CDR3 bases: TGTGCCAGCAGGGAGCCGGGACAGCGAAACACCATATATTTT. This codes for CASREPGQRNTIYF.

Points on this clonotype: A read error is possible here, since a much larger clone lies one base away. V gene TRBV9 combines with J gene TRBJ2-3; D is perhaps TRBD2 (6 bases). CDR1 is SGDLS, CDR2 YYNGEE, per germline. This CDR3 has 14 amino acids. The CDR3 DNA reads TGTGCCGGCAGTTGGTCGGTACGGGGGGATACGCAGTATTTT. Its protein is CAGSWSVRGDTQYF.

This clonotype was picked up many times. V usage is TRBV30 and J usage is TRBJ2-5, with D uncertain. This CDR3 is built from 11 residues. V was pared by 1 base and J by 1 base, with 1 base between. In germline, CDR1 is GTSNPN, CDR2 SVGIG (reference sequence). CDR3 region: CAWSGQETQYF. CDR3 nucleotides: TGTGCCTGGAGTGGCCAAGAGACCCAGTACTTC.